These T cell receptor beta chains were read from a single sample in a study of response to subunit inactivated influenza vaccine. TCRdb reprocessed the RT-PCR reads via MiXCR and lists one record per CDR3 protein. The top ten clones hold less than 4% of a sample with around 480,000 distinct CDR3 sequences, approximately 15% of them seen once. The sample in question was CD4+ T cells sorted from PBMCs, obtained roughly 24 months after vaccination. These receptors were collected from a man between 50 and 75 years old who received an inactivated influenza vaccine. Each CDR3 is given with its conserved first and last residue. The order of the fields is clone size, J gene, V gene, D gene, CDR3 protein, CDR3 DNA. A D gene is named only where the DNA matches it firmly. Size tells how often a clone was seen (once, few, many) or the class of an expanded clone, and some rows leave it out.

many | TRBJ1-1 | TRBV6-1 | - | CASHGAGGTEAFF | TGTGCCAGCCATGGAGCGGGGGGCACTGAAGCTTTCTTT
few | TRBJ2-6 | TRBV7-2 | - | CASSLRASGANVLTF | TGTGCCAGCAGCTTACGGGCCTCTGGGGCCAACGTCCTGACTTTC
- | TRBJ2-1 | TRBV20-1 | - | CSARDISGIDEQFF | TGCAGTGCTAGAGATATATCGGGAATCGATGAGCAGTTCTTC
few | TRBJ1-4 | TRBV4-2 | - | CASSQERSPNEKLFF | TGTGCCAGCAGCCAAGAACGGAGCCCTAATGAAAAACTGTTTTTT
- | TRBJ2-2 | TRBV29-1 | TRBD1 | CSGHRGTGELFF | TGCAGCGGACACAGGGGGACCGGGGAGCTGTTTTTT
- | TRBJ2-1 | TRBV6-5 | TRBD1 | CASSSSGTGAYNEQFF | TGTGCCAGCAGTTCATCCGGGACAGGGGCCTACAATGAGCAGTTCTTC
- | TRBJ2-2 | TRBV6-2/TRBV6-3 | TRBD2 | CASSNREGRTGELFF | TGTGCCAGCAGTAACCGGGAGGGTAGGACCGGGGAGCTGTTTTTT
few | TRBJ2-3 | TRBV4-1 | TRBD2 | CASSQDSGLAGLSTDTQYF | TGCGCCAGCAGCCAAGACTCAGGACTAGCGGGGCTGAGCACAGATACGCAGTATTTT
- | TRBJ2-7 | TRBV5-5 | TRBD1 | CASRKNQGAGYEQYF | TGTGCCAGCAGAAAAAACCAGGGGGCCGGCTACGAGCAGTACTTC
few | TRBJ2-5 | TRBV20-1 | TRBD1 | CSASTMTGEETQYF | TGCAGTGCTAGTACGATGACAGGGGAAGAGACCCAGTACTTC
few | TRBJ2-7 | TRBV29-1 | - | CSVEDRVRGGEQYF | TGCAGCGTTGAAGATCGCGTCAGGGGAGGCGAGCAGTACTTC
few | TRBJ2-5 | TRBV28 | TRBD1 | CASSSTGGSSQETQYF | TGTGCCAGCAGTTCCACAGGGGGCTCGTCCCAAGAGACCCAGTACTTC
- | TRBJ1-1 | TRBV20-1 | - | CSAIPTDSSFF | TGCAGTGCTATTCCTACCGACTCCTCTTTCTTT
- | TRBJ1-1 | TRBV27 | - | CASSLGRGLEAFF | TGTGCCAGCAGCCTTGGACGGGGGCTTGAAGCTTTCTTT
- | TRBJ2-7 | TRBV7-2 | - | CASSLVTRDLPYEQYF | TGTGCCAGCAGCTTAGTAACCAGGGACCTTCCCTACGAGCAGTACTTC
- | TRBJ2-1 | TRBV24-1 | TRBD1 | CATAKTGSPYNEQFF | TGTGCCACCGCGAAGACAGGGAGTCCCTACAATGAGCAGTTCTTC
few | TRBJ2-5 | TRBV29-1 | - | CSVEGLAGETQYF | TGCAGCGTTGAAGGCCTAGCCGGTGAGACCCAGTACTTC
- | TRBJ2-1 | TRBV5-6 | TRBD2 | CASTKGGIWTSGVNEQFF | TGTGCCAGCACCAAAGGAGGGATTTGGACTAGCGGGGTCAATGAGCAGTTCTTC
- | TRBJ2-7 | TRBV20-1 | TRBD2 | CSARLLAVGEQYF | TGCAGTGCTAGGTTGCTAGCGGTTGGCGAGCAGTACTTC
- | TRBJ2-1 | TRBV7-8 | - | CASSLGDPGVAVYNEQFF | TGTGCCAGCAGCTTAGGGGATCCGGGAGTAGCGGTCTACAATGAGCAGTTCTTC
many | TRBJ2-2 | TRBV20-1 | - | CSARDPANTGELFF | TGCAGTGCTAGGGACCCCGCGAACACCGGGGAGCTGTTTTTT
- | TRBJ1-5 | TRBV6-2/TRBV6-3 | - | CASRHGDQPQHF | TGTGCCAGCAGGCACGGGGATCAGCCCCAGCATTTT
few | TRBJ1-6 | TRBV5-1 | - | CASSLEAQGANSPLHF | TGCGCCAGCAGCTTGGAGGCACAGGGCGCGAATTCACCCCTCCACTTT
few | TRBJ2-3 | TRBV7-8 | TRBD1 | CASSPRRTGVRDTQYF | TGTGCCAGCAGCCCGCGCAGGACAGGGGTGAGAGATACGCAGTATTTT
many | TRBJ2-1 | TRBV10-3 | - | CAISESREQFF | TGTGCCATCAGTGAGTCGAGGGAGCAGTTCTTC
few | TRBJ2-1 | TRBV7-2 | TRBD1 | CASSGTGGGEQFF | TGTGCCAGCAGCGGGACAGGGGGTGGTGAGCAGTTCTTC
few | TRBJ1-4 | TRBV20-1 | - | CSARDGLVEKLFF | TGCAGTGCTAGAGACGGACTGGTAGAAAAACTGTTTTTT
few | TRBJ1-4 | TRBV28 | - | CASIDRRAGEKLFF | TGTGCCAGCATAGATCGTAGGGCGGGTGAAAAACTGTTTTTT
few | TRBJ1-2 | TRBV9 | - | CASSPQTGAANYGYTF | TGTGCCAGCAGCCCACAGACGGGGGCCGCTAACTATGGCTACACCTTC
- | TRBJ1-1 | TRBV20-1 | - | CSARRDPTGTEAFF | TGCAGTGCTAGAAGGGACCCCACGGGGACTGAAGCTTTCTTT
- | TRBJ2-5 | TRBV20-1 | - | CSSLPRGKETQYF | TGCTCGTCATTGCCCCGGGGTAAAGAGACCCAGTACTTC
few | TRBJ1-2 | TRBV18 | - | CASSPSLSDGYTF | TGTGCCAGCTCACCATCACTTAGCGATGGCTACACCTTC
- | TRBJ1-3 | TRBV10-3 | - | CAITNTGGIENTIYF | TGTGCCATCACGAATACGGGGGGAATAGAAAACACCATATATTTT